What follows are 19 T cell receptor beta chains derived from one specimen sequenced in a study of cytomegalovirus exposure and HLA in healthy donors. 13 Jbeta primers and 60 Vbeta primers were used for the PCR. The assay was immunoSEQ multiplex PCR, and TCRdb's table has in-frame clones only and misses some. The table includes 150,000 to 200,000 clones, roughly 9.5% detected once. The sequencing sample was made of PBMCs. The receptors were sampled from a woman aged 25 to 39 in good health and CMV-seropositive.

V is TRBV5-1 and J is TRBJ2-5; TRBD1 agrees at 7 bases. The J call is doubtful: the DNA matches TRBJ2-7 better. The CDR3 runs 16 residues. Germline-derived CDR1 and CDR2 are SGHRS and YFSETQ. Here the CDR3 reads CASSLIRDSDSYEQYF. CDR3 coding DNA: TGCGCCAGCAGCTTGATCCGGGACAGTGACTCCTACGAGCAGTACTTC.

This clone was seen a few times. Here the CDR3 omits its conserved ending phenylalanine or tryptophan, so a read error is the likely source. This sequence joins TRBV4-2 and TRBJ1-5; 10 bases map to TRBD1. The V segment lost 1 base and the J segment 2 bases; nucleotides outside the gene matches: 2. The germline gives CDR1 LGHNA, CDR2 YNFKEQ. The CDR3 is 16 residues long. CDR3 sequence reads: CASSQGTGGGNQPQHV. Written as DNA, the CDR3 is TGTGCCAGCAGCCAAGGGACAGGGGGGGGCAATCAGCCCCAGCATGTT.

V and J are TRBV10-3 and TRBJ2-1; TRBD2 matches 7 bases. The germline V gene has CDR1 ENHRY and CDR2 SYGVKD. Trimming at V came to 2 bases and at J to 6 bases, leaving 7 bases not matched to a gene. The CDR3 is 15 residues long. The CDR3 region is CAISEIASGINEQFF. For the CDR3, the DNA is TGTGCCATCAGTGAGATAGCTAGCGGTATCAATGAGCAGTTCTTC.

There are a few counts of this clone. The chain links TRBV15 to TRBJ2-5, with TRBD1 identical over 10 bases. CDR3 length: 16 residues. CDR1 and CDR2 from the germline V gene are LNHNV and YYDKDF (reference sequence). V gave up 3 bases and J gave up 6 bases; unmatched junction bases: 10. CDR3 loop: CATSRVPGTGEKTQYF. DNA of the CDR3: TGTGCCACCAGCAGGGTACCCGGGACAGGGGAGAAGACCCAGTACTTC.

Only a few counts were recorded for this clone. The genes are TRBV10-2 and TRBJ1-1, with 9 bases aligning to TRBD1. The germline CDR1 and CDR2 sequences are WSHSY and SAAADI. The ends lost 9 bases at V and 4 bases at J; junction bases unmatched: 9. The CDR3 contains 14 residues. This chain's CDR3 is CASFGQGQATEAFF. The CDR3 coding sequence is TGCGCCAGTTTCGGACAGGGGCAAGCCACTGAAGCTTTCTTT.

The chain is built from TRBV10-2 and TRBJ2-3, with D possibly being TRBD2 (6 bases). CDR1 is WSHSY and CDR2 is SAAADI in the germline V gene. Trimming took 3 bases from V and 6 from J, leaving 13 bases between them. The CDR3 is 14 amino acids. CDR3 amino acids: CASSDREPQDTQYF. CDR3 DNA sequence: TGCGCCAGCAGTGATCGGGAGCCCCAGGATACGCAGTATTTT.

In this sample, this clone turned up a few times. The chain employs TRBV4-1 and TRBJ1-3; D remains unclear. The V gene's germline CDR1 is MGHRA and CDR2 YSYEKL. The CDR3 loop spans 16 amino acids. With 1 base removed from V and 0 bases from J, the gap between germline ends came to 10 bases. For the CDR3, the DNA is TGCGCCAGCAGCCAAGCGTATCTAGGCTCTGGAAACACCATATATTTT. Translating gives CASSQAYLGSGNTIYF.

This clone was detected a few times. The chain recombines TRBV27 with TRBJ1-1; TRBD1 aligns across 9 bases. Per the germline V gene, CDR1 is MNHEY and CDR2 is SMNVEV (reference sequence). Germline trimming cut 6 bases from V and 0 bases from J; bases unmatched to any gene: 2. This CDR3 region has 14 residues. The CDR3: CASRDRGMNTEAFF. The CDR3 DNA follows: TGTGCCAGCAGGGACAGGGGTATGAACACTGAAGCTTTCTTT.

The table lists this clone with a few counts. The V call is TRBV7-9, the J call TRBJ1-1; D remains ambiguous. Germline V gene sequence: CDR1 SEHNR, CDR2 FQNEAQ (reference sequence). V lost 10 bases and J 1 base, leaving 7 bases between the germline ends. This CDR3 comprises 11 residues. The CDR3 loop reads CAIRGNTEAFF. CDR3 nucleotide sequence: TGTGCCATCCGAGGGAACACTGAAGCTTTCTTT.

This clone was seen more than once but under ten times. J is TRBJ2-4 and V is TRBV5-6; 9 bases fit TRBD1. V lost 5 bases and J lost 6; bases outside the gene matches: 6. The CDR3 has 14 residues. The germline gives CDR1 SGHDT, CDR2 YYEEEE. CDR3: CASSEQGAGNIQYF. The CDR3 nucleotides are TGTGCCAGCAGTGAACAGGGGGCGGGAAACATTCAGTACTTC.

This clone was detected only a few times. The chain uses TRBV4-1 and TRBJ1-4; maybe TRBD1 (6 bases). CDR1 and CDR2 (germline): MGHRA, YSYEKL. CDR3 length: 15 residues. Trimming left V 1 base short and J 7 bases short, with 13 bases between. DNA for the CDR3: TGCGCCAGCAGCCAAGTAGGGCAGGGGAGTGAAAAACTGTTTTTT. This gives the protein CASSQVGQGSEKLFF.

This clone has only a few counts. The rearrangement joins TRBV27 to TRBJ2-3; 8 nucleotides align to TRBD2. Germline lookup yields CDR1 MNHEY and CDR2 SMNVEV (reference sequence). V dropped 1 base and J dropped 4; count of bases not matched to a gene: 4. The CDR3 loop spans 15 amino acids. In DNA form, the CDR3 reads TGTGCCAGCAGTTTATTTTCTAGCGGGCCAGATACGCAGTATTTT. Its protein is CASSLFSSGPDTQYF.

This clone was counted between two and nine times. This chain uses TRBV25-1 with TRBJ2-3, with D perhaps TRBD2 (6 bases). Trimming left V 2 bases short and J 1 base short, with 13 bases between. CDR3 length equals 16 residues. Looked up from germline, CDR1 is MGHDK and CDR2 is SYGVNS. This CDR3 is CASSELGGRGTDTQYF. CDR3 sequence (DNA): TGTGCCAGCAGTGAACTCGGGGGTAGAGGCACAGATACGCAGTATTTT.

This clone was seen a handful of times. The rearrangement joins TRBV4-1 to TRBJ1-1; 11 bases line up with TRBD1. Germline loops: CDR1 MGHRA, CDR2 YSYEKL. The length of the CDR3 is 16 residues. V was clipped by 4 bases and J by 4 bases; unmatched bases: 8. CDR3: CASSRGQGGSGTEAFF. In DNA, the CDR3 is TGCGCCAGCAGCCGGGGACAGGGGGGTTCGGGCACTGAAGCTTTCTTT.

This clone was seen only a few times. CDR3 sequence: CASSEGDGELFF. The CDR3 DNA follows: TGTGCCAGCAGCGAGGGTGACGGGGAGCTGTTTTTT. The genes are TRBV13 and TRBJ2-2, with D perhaps TRBD2 (5 bases). The V gene's germline CDR1 is PRHDT and CDR2 FYEKMQ (reference sequence). The V end was cut by 5 bases, the J end by 7 bases, with 8 bases between. The CDR3 runs 12 residues.

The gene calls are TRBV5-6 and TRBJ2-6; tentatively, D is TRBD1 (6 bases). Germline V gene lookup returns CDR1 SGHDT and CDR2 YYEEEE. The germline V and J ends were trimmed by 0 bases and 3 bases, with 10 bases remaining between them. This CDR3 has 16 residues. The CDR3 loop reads CASSLVPTGGANVLTF. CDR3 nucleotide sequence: TGTGCCAGCAGCTTGGTGCCGACAGGTGGGGCCAACGTCCTGACTTTC. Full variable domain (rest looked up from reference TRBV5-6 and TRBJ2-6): DAGVTQSPTHLIKTRGQQVTLRCSPKSGHDTVSWYQQALGQGPQFIFQYYEEEERQRGNFPDRFSGHQFPNYSSELNVNALLLGDSALYLCASSLVPTGGANVLTFGAGSRLTVL.

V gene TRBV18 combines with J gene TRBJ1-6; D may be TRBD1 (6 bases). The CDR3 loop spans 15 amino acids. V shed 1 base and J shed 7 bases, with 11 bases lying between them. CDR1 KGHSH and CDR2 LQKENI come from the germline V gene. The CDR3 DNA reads TGTGCCAGCTCACCACTGGACAGTGACAATTCACCCCTCCACTTT. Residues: CASSPLDSDNSPLHF.

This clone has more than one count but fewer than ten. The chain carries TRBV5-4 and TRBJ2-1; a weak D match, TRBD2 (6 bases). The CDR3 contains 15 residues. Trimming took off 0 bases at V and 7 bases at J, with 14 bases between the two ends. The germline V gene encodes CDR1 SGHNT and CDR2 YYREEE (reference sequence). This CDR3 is CASSLDSRGGNEQFF. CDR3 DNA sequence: TGTGCCAGCAGCTTGGATTCGAGAGGAGGGAATGAGCAGTTCTTC.

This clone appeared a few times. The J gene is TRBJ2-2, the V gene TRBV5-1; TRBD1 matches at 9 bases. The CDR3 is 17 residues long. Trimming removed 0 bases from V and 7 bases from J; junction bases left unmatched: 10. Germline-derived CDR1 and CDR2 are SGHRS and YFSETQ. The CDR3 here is CASSLASAGTGFGELFF. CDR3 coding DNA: TGCGCCAGCAGCTTGGCTTCGGCCGGGACAGGGTTCGGGGAGCTGTTTTTT. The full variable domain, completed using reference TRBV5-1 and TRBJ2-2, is KAGVTQTPRYLIKTRGQQVTLSCSPISGHRSVSWYQQTPGQGLQFLFEYFSETQRNKGNFPGRFSGRQFSNSRSEMNVSTLELGDSALYLCASSLASAGTGFGELFFGEGSRLTVL.